This section outlines one T cell receptor beta chain sequence together with its context. Its cognate antigen is unknown. The data were taken from a study of CD8 T cells in ankylosing spondylitis. Study conclusions and caveats: A TCR beta motif of under 10 highly homologous variants seemed to mark ankylosing spondylitis blood. The authors reported significant enrichment of disease-linked clones in matched ankylosing spondylitis synovial fluid.

TCRdb used MiXCR to reprocess the 5' RACE reads, holding one entry per CDR3 protein. The sample has 250,000 to 400,000 distinct CDR3 sequences, roughly 12% seen once. The germline gives CDR1 SGHTA, CDR2 FQGNSA. V dropped 0 bases and J dropped 2; count of bases not matched to a gene: 6. There are 16 residues in the CDR3. The receptor was isolated from a female donor with ankylosing spondylitis or in good health (not recorded which). Sequencing was performed on blood, either unsorted or a sorted T cell fraction (not recorded which). V usage is TRBV7-2 and J usage is TRBJ1-2; 7 nucleotides line up with TRBD1. The CDR3 loop is CASSLAGTASNYGYTF. The DNA for the CDR3 is TGTGCCAGCAGCTTAGCCGGGACAGCGAGCAACTATGGCTACACCTTC. The whole variable domain, remainder taken from reference TRBV7-2 and TRBJ1-2, is GAGVSQSPSNKVTEKGKDVELRCDPISGHTALYWYRQSLGQGLEFLIYFQGNSAPDKSGLPSDRFSAERTGGSVSTLTIQRTQQEDSAVYLCASSLAGTASNYGYTFGSGTRLTVV.